Listed below are T cell receptor beta chains from one sample, sequenced in a study of blood T cell repertoires in COVID-19. The repertoire was sequenced with immunoSEQ multiplex PCR; TCRdb's copy has only in-frame clones and lacks some. This table holds 300,000 to 350,000 clones, 80% to 90% found once. Sequencing was done on a sample of PBMCs or T cells enriched from blood (not recorded which). Receptors were obtained from a woman in her forties with acute COVID-19. The conserved cysteine and the conserved F or W are not part of the CDR3 here. The order of the fields is CDR3 protein, J gene, V gene.

CDR3 protein: ASSPGRRAEAF
J gene: TRBJ1-1
V gene: TRBV5-6

CDR3 protein: AISERSGEGNYGYT
J gene: TRBJ1-2
V gene: TRBV10-3

CDR3 protein: ASSATGGRMNTEAF
J gene: TRBJ1-1
V gene: TRBV6-2/TRBV6-3

CDR3 protein: ASSQGLAVFNEQF
J gene: TRBJ2-1
V gene: TRBV4-3

CDR3 protein: ASQPAGLITNYGYT
J gene: TRBJ1-2
V gene: TRBV19

CDR3 protein: ASTGRGDNSPLH
J gene: TRBJ1-6
V gene: TRBV2

CDR3 protein: ASGDRENTEAF
J gene: TRBJ1-1
V gene: TRBV12-3/TRBV12-4

CDR3 protein: ASSDGQLLGAF
J gene: TRBJ1-1
V gene: TRBV2

CDR3 protein: ASPRGGQGMSAF
J gene: TRBJ1-1
V gene: TRBV2

CDR3 protein: ASSTLALSGMEEKLF
J gene: TRBJ1-4
V gene: TRBV19

CDR3 protein: ASSLGTGTNYGYT
J gene: TRBJ1-2
V gene: TRBV7-2

CDR3 protein: ASSFGASGKNTGELF
J gene: TRBJ2-2
V gene: TRBV5-1

CDR3 protein: ASSLGGSYGYT
J gene: TRBJ1-2
V gene: TRBV7-2

CDR3 protein: ASNVLGDGNTIY
J gene: TRBJ1-3
V gene: TRBV7-9

CDR3 protein: ASRTGETQY
J gene: TRBJ2-5
V gene: TRBV2

CDR3 protein: AISESEGRLYGYT
J gene: TRBJ1-2
V gene: TRBV10-3

CDR3 protein: ASSWGQSTYEQY
J gene: TRBJ2-7
V gene: TRBV5-1

CDR3 protein: SASLENGPTSYEQY
J gene: TRBJ2-7
V gene: TRBV20-1

CDR3 protein: ASSQEVQVVNYGYT
J gene: TRBJ1-2
V gene: TRBV4-3

CDR3 protein: ASSGTGHMNTEAF
J gene: TRBJ1-1
V gene: TRBV9

CDR3 protein: ASSQDARNYGYT
J gene: TRBJ1-2
V gene: TRBV3-1/TRBV3-2

CDR3 protein: ATRSSFGNEQF
J gene: TRBJ2-1
V gene: TRBV24-1

CDR3 protein: ASSIRTGAYEQY
J gene: TRBJ2-7
V gene: TRBV19

CDR3 protein: ASSAHKGGQSVNEQY
J gene: TRBJ2-7
V gene: TRBV9

CDR3 protein: ASSPGFLDGYT
J gene: TRBJ1-2
V gene: TRBV2

CDR3 protein: ASSFGGREIDTQY
J gene: TRBJ2-3
V gene: TRBV7-3

CDR3 protein: ASRYTGYSPLH
J gene: TRBJ1-6
V gene: TRBV3-1/TRBV3-2

CDR3 protein: ASSFRQGLNTEAF
J gene: TRBJ1-1
V gene: TRBV5-6

CDR3 protein: ASSLSRLTDTQY
J gene: TRBJ2-3
V gene: TRBV7-8

CDR3 protein: AIGAANYGYT
J gene: TRBJ1-2
V gene: TRBV10-3

CDR3 protein: ASSNRDSKGAEAF
J gene: TRBJ1-1
V gene: TRBV27

CDR3 protein: ASSLATGVYGETQY
J gene: TRBJ2-5
V gene: TRBV7-2

CDR3 protein: AISEAGQDNEQF
J gene: TRBJ2-1
V gene: TRBV10-3

CDR3 protein: ASSLRQGASYGYT
J gene: TRBJ1-2
V gene: TRBV5-1

CDR3 protein: ASSLDSSGLVIQY
J gene: TRBJ2-4
V gene: TRBV5-1

CDR3 protein: ASSSIPGQGLNEQF
J gene: TRBJ2-1
V gene: TRBV10-1

CDR3 protein: ASNAQGEVRGYT
J gene: TRBJ1-2
V gene: TRBV28

CDR3 protein: ATWDRGMDEQF
J gene: TRBJ2-1
V gene: TRBV5-4

CDR3 protein: ASSVSQGWYYNSPLH
J gene: TRBJ1-6
V gene: TRBV10-1

CDR3 protein: ASSLSQGYGYT
J gene: TRBJ1-2
V gene: TRBV5-1

CDR3 protein: ASSHVQEANYGYT
J gene: TRBJ1-2
V gene: TRBV4-1

CDR3 protein: ASSHRLAGGGDTGELF
J gene: TRBJ2-2
V gene: TRBV3-1/TRBV3-2